This TCR beta chain was observed in a study of blood T cell repertoires in COVID-19 (dated by TCRdb to 2018 to 2021). At the level of the whole study: Samples covering the acute and convalescent phases of COVID-19 were provided by collaborators in the United States, Italy and Spain. The material from the prospective study consisted of cDNA or gDNA derived from T cells, B-cell-depleted T cells, or PBMCs. Subjects who had been exposed to COVID-19, were actively infected with it, or had recovered from it provided the deeply sampled blood TCRbeta repertoires that made up the dataset. The repertoires were made available in a free public database intended to serve as a resource for research on the immune response to SARS-CoV-2. The samples were drawn from two sources: the first 160 participants of the ongoing ImmuneRACE study, and 1,200 or so subjects contributed by 6 global collaborators. Sample metadata almost always included a de-identified subject ID, COVID-19 status, age in years and sex. Where available, HLA class I and class II types were taken from metadata supplied by the sample provider and were not determined by assay-based typing. Study-wide conclusions, independent of this receptor: The quantity of clinical and demographic metadata differed by source and by participant and was supplied without curation.

TCRbeta CDR3 regions were amplified from genomic DNA by means of the immunoSEQ Assay, a bias-controlled multiplex PCR. Turning to the authors' computational methods: Within the assay, amplification of reference gene primers was used to estimate how many nucleated cells each sample contained. To quantify the absolute abundance of each unique TCRbeta CDR3 rearrangement, sequence reads were collapsed and filtered. For each sample, productive Simpson clonality was calculated by taking the square root of Simpson's diversity index across productive rearrangements. The immuneACCESS repertoire file appears here via TCRdb, limited to in-frame rearrangements. These files lack a portion of the clones; in checked studies, under half of the deficit traces to unresolved V genes, and the cause of the others is not known. The D gene and trimming were derived from the DNA, and the V and J assignments and clone size from that table. The sample table contains 100,000 or so clones; only one count was recorded for roughly 92% of them. 5% to 7% of the sample is taken by the ten largest.

A single count supports this clone. This clone's antigen is unknown. No base quality values were provided; no much bigger clone lies one nucleotide off. Based on the germline V gene, the CDR1 and CDR2 sequences are KGHSH and LQKENI. From V the trimming removes 3 bases and from J it removes 3 bases, while the gene matches leave 4 bases of the junction unaccounted for. The CDR3 sequence holds 15 residues, the cysteine and phenylalanine included. The kept DNA is CDR3 alone, 45 bases in frame from the first base. Whole blood was collected in K2EDTA tubes by collaborating institutions according to the institutions' own protocols. For TCRbeta analysis, collaborator samples were shipped as frozen whole blood, as isolated PBMCs, or as DNA extracted from either sample type.

The chain links TRBV18 with TRBJ1-2; 10 bases in the junction line up with TRBD1. Sequenced: peripheral blood. The sequence derives from a man aged 65 to 79 with acute or convalescent COVID-19. The CDR3 region has the sequence CASSPWDRGDYGYTF. The nucleotide sequence reads as follows: TGTGCCAGCTCACCTTGGGACAGGGGTGACTATGGCTACACCTTC.